This T cell receptor (beta chain) was identified during a study of CD8 T cells in Susac syndrome. About the research overall: Patients with Susac syndrome were therapy-naive, treated with corticosteroids, or treated with intravenous immunoglobulin alone when blood was collected.

Study-wide results and limits: Acknowledgment was made by the study that its TCR sequencing and HLA analysis involved a relatively small number of individuals. Total CD8+ repertoires held more than 15 Susac-specific public clones, while CD8+ TEMRA repertoires held a few.

The germline V gene encodes CDR1 LNHDA and CDR2 SQIVND (reference sequence). V lost 3 bases and J lost 6; bases outside the gene matches: 10. CDR3 length: 15 amino acids. The authors reverse transcribed roughly 0.5 to 1 ug RNA with random hexamers. TCRdb fed the immunoSEQ multiplex PCR reads into MiXCR, producing one record per CDR3 protein. The sample comprises around 81,000 distinct CDR3 sequences, over 85% of which are singletons, and approximately 0.92% rests with the top ten. Each Susac syndrome patient had definite or probable disease by recently defined criteria. This clonotype has only a few counts. Its antigen is unidentified.

Sequenced material: CD8+ T cells from PBMCs. The chain joins TRBV19 to TRBJ1-2; 7 nucleotides line up with TRBD1. The sequence was obtained from a human donor with Susac syndrome. This chain's CDR3 is CASSIVWGQLDGYTF. CDR3 in DNA: TGTGCCAGTAGTATTGTGTGGGGACAGCTCGATGGCTACACCTTC.